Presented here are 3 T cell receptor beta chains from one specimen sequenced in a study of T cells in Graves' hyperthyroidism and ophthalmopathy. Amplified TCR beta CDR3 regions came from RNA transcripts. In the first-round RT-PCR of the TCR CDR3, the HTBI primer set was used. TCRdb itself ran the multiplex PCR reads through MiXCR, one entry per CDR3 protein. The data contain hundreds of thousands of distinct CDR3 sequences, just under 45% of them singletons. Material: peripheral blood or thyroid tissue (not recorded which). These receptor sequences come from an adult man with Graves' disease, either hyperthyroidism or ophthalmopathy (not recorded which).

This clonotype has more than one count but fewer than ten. Here the CDR3 reads CASKRAVTLNTEAFF. CDR3 coding DNA: TGTGCCAGTAAACGCGCAGTGACATTGAACACTGAAGCTTTCTTT. The rearrangement links TRBV19 to TRBJ1-1; no firm D call. Trimming cost V 7 bases and J 0 bases, with 15 bases left between them. CDR1 and CDR2 (germline): LNHDA, SQIVND (reference sequence). CDR3 length: 15 amino acids.

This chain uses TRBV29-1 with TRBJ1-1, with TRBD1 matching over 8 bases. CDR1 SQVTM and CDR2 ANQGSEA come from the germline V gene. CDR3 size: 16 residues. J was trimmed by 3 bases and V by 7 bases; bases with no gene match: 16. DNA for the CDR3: TGCAGCGCACGAAATGTGGGGGACAGGACCGACACTGAAGCTTTCTTT. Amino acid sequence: CSARNVGDRTDTEAFF.

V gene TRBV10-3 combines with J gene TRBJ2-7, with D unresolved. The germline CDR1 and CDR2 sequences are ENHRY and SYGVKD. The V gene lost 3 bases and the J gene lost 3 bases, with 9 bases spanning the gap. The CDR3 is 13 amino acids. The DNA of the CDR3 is TGTGCCATCAGTGACCGGGCTTTCTACGAGCAGTACTTC. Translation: CAISDRAFYEQYF.